This T cell receptor (beta chain) was captured by sequencing in a study of blood T cell repertoires in COVID-19. This CDR3 has 12 residues. Germline V gives CDR1 MDHEN, CDR2 SYDVKM. The V and J ends lost 7 bases and 0 bases respectively, with 7 bases between them. The authors' processing: Nucleated cell number was recorded as an estimate derived from reference gene primer amplification. The data were produced by immunoSEQ multiplex PCR, yet TCRdb's version contains in-frame clones alone and is incomplete. That table is the source of V, J and clone size, and D and trimming were worked out from the DNA. Of under 95,000 clones listed, 83% were seen once; the top ten hold about an eighth.

Material for sequencing was peripheral blood. The chain links TRBV28 to TRBJ2-7; maybe TRBD1 (6 bases). The receptor was isolated from a human donor in a cohort sampled during active COVID-19. The CDR3 loop is CASKDSSYEQYF. The CDR3 nucleotides read TGTGCCAGCAAGGACAGCTCCTACGAGCAGTACTTC. The whole variable domain, filled in from reference TRBV28 and TRBJ2-7, reads DVKVTQSSRYLVKRTGEKVFLECVQDMDHENMFWYRQDPGLGLRLIYFSYDVKMKEKGDIPEGYSVSREKKERFSLILESASTNQTSMYLCASKDSSYEQYFGPGTRLTVT.